This T cell receptor beta chain came from a study of CD8 T cells in Susac syndrome. The authors carried out high-throughput sequencing of TCR beta. They applied it to CD8+ and CD4+ T cells obtained from blood. Relapsing-remitting disease, either stable or active, was present in the multiple sclerosis controls, who were treatment-naive patients. The authors negatively isolated CD8+ and CD4+ T cells and FACS-enriched TEMRA cells. Random hexamers served to reverse transcribe about 0.45 to 1 ug RNA. Amplification of TCR beta CDR3 was carried out by immunoSEQ multiplex PCR, which covered 54 Vbeta and 13 Jbeta segments. TCRdb reprocessed the immunoSEQ multiplex PCR reads with MiXCR, giving one entry per CDR3 protein. The sample holds approximately 280,000 distinct CDR3 sequences; more than 75% are singletons and the top ten take around 0.12%. This CDR3 spans 12 amino acids. CDR1 and CDR2 (germline): SGHAT, FQNNGV. V was pared by 4 bases and J by 7 bases, with 10 bases between.

The gene calls are TRBV11-2 and TRBJ1-2; D remains unclear. Input material: CD8+ T cells from PBMCs. The receptor was derived from a human donor with multiple sclerosis. CDR3: CASSSSQGGYTF. The DNA of the CDR3 is TGTGCCAGCAGCTCGTCCCAAGGTGGCTACACCTTC.